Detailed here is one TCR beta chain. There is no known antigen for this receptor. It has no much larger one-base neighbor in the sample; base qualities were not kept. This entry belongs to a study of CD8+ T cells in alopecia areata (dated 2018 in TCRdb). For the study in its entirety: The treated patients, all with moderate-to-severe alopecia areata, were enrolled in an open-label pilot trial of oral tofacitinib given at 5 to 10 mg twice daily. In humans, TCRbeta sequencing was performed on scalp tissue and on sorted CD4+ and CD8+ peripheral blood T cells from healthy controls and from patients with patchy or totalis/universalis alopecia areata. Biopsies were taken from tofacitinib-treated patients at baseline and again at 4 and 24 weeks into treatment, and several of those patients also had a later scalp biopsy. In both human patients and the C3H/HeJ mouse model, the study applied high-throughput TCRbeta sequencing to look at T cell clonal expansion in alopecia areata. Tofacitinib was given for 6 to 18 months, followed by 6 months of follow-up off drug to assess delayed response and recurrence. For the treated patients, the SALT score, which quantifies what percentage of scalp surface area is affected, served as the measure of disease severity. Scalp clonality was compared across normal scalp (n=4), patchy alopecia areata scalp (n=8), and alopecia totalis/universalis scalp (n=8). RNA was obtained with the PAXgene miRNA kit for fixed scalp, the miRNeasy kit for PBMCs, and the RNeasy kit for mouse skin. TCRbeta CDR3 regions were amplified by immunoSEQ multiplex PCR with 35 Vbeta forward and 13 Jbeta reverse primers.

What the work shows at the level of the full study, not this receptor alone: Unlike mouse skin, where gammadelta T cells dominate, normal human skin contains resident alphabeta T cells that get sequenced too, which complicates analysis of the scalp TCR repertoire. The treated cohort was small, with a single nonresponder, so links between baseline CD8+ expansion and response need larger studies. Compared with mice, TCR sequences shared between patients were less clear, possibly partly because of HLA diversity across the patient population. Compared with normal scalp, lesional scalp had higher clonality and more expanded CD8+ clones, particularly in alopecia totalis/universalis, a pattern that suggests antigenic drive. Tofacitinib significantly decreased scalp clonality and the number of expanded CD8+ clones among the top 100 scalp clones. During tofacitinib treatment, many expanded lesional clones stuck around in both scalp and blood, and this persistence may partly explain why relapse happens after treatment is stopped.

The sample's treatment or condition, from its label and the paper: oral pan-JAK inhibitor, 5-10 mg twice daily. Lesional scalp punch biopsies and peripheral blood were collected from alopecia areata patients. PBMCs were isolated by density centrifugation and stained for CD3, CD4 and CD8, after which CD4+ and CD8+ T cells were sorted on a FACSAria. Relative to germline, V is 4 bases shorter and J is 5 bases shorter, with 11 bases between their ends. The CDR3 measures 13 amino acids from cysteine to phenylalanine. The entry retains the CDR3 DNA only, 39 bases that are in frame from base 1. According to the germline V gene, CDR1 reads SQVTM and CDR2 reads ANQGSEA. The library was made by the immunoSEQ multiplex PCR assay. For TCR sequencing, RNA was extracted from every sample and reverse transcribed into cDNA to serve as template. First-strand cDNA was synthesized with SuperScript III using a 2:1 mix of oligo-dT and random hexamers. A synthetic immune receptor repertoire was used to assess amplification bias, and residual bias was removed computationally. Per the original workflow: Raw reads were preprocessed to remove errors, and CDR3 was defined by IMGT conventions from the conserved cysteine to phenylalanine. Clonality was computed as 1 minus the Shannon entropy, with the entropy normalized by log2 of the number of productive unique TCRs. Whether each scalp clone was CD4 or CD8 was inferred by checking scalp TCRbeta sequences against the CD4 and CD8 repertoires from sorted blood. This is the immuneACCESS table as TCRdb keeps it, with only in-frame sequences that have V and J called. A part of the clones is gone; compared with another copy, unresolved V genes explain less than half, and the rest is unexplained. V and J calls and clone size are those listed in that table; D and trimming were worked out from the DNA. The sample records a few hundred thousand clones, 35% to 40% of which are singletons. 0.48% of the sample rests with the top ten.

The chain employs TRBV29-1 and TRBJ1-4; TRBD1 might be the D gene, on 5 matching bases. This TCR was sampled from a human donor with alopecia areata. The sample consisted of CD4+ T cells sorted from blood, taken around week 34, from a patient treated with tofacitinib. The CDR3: CSVVRGLNEKLFF. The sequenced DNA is TGCAGCGTTGTTCGGGGACTAAATGAAAAACTGTTTTTT.